These T cell receptor beta chains were read from a single sample in a study of blood T cell repertoires in COVID-19. Clones were sequenced by immunoSEQ multiplex PCR, and TCRdb holds only the in-frame ones, with some missing. The sample consists of 450,000 or so clones, 90% of them appearing once. Sequenced sample: PBMCs or T cells enriched from blood (not recorded which). The origin of the receptors is a man between 18 and 35 years old who had recovered from COVID-19. Both conserved end residues are part of each CDR3. A D gene is named only where the DNA matches it firmly. Clone size, where shown, is once, few, many, or a class for clones that have expanded.

CDR3aa,CDR3nt,abundance,d_gene,j_gene,v_gene
CASSQDRGPFYGYTF,TGTGCCAGCAGTCAGGACAGGGGTCCCTTCTATGGCTACACCTTC,-,TRBD1,TRBJ1-2,TRBV2
CASSISGGSNNEQFF,TGTGCCAGCAGCATTAGCGGGGGGTCCAACAATGAGCAGTTCTTC,-,TRBD2,TRBJ2-1,TRBV7-3
CASSLDRGNINTEAFF,TGTGCCAGCAGTTTAGACAGGGGAAACATTAACACTGAAGCTTTCTTT,once,TRBD1,TRBJ1-1,TRBV28
CASPQGRFTDTQYF,TGTGCCAGCCCCCAGGGGCGTTTCACAGATACGCAGTATTTT,-,-,TRBJ2-3,TRBV21-1
CASSLWGLPTDTQYF,TGTGCCAGCAGCTTATGGGGACTCCCCACAGATACGCAGTATTTT,-,-,TRBJ2-3,TRBV7-3
CASSYSGNSYNEQFF,TGTGCCAGCAGCTATAGCGGGAACTCCTACAATGAGCAGTTCTTC,-,TRBD2,TRBJ2-1,TRBV7-9
CASSHSGTKNTEAFF,TGTGCCAGCAGCCACTCCGGGACAAAAAACACTGAAGCTTTCTTT,-,-,TRBJ1-1,TRBV3-1/TRBV3-2
CASSKGVGGTTSYEQYF,TGTGCCAGTAGTAAAGGAGTGGGGGGGACCACCTCCTACGAGCAGTACTTC,-,TRBD2,TRBJ2-7,TRBV19
CASSPRTGGDYGYTF,TGTGCCAGCAGCCCGAGGACAGGGGGTGACTATGGCTACACCTTC,-,TRBD1,TRBJ1-2,TRBV9
CASGQGNNSPLHF,TGTGCCAGTGGACAGGGGAATAATTCACCCCTCCACTTT,-,TRBD1,TRBJ1-6,TRBV19
CASSPTGGSYNEQFF,TGTGCCAGCAGTCCGACAGGGGGCTCCTACAATGAGCAGTTCTTC,many,TRBD1,TRBJ2-1,TRBV6-5
CATSRGDRGTEAFF,TGTGCCACCAGCAGAGGGGACAGGGGAACTGAAGCTTTCTTT,once,TRBD1,TRBJ1-1,TRBV15
CATSGNEQFF,TGTGCCACTAGCGGTAATGAGCAGTTCTTC,-,TRBD2,TRBJ2-1,TRBV7-9
CASTKQPNTGELFF,TGTGCCAGCACCAAACAACCGAACACCGGGGAGCTGTTTTTT,-,-,TRBJ2-2,TRBV5-5
CASSPLPQGLAGVIYNEQFF,TGTGCCAGCAGCCCCCTCCCCCAGGGACTAGCGGGAGTTATCTACAATGAGCAGTTCTTC,-,TRBD2,TRBJ2-1,TRBV9
CASSSPDRGDSPLHF,TGTGCCAGCAGCTCACCGGACAGGGGGGATTCACCCCTCCACTTT,-,TRBD1,TRBJ1-6,TRBV7-9
CASSEAQVLTEAFF,TGTGCCAGCAGTGAAGCGCAGGTACTCACTGAAGCTTTCTTT,-,-,TRBJ1-1,TRBV6-1
CASSLGAREQYF,TGTGCCAGCAGCTTAGGGGCTCGGGAGCAGTACTTC,few,-,TRBJ2-7,TRBV7-9
CASSLGLQGARYGYTF,TGTGCCAGCAGCTTGGGACTACAGGGGGCCAGGTATGGCTACACCTTC,few,TRBD1,TRBJ1-2,TRBV5-4
CASSSSSGNTIYF,TGTGCCAGCAGTTCTAGCTCTGGAAACACCATATATTTT,-,-,TRBJ1-3,TRBV12-3/TRBV12-4
CASNGQGAQPQHF,TGTGCCAGTAATGGACAGGGGGCCCAGCCCCAGCATTTT,-,TRBD1,TRBJ1-5,TRBV19
CASSQVFALLAGQSSYNEQFF,TGCGCCAGCAGCCAAGTGTTCGCTTTATTAGCGGGCCAGAGCTCCTACAATGAGCAGTTCTTC,-,TRBD2,TRBJ2-1,TRBV4-1
CASSQELRTEAFF,TGTGCCAGCAGCCAAGAGCTGCGCACTGAAGCTTTCTTT,once,-,TRBJ1-1,TRBV14
CASSPRGGSEYTEAFF,TGTGCCAGCAGTCCCCGGGGGGGAAGTGAGTACACTGAAGCTTTCTTT,-,-,TRBJ1-1,TRBV11-1
CASSQDWQGYTDTQYF,TGCGCCAGCAGCCAAGATTGGCAGGGTTACACAGATACGCAGTATTTT,-,-,TRBJ2-3,TRBV4-1
CASSPGTANQPQHF,TGTGCCAGCAGTCCTGGGACAGCCAATCAGCCCCAGCATTTT,many,TRBD1,TRBJ1-5,TRBV28
CASSPGTGDEQYF,TGTGCCAGCTCTCCCGGGACAGGGGACGAGCAGTACTTC,-,TRBD1,TRBJ2-7,TRBV18
CASSKTTGSEQYF,TGTGCCAGCAGCAAAACGACAGGAAGCGAGCAGTACTTC,-,-,TRBJ2-7,TRBV5-6
CASSFAGAGELFF,TGTGCCAGCAGCTTCGCCGGAGCCGGGGAGCTGTTTTTT,once,-,TRBJ2-2,TRBV7-9
CASSFPGLGTQYF,TGTGCCAGCAGTTTCCCAGGGTTGGGTACGCAGTATTTT,-,-,TRBJ2-3,TRBV28
CASSLTSGNTEAFF,TGTGCCAGCAGCTTAACGTCAGGGAACACTGAAGCTTTCTTT,-,-,TRBJ1-1,TRBV7-3
CASSQGFGRSGNTIYF,TGCGCCAGCAGCCAAGGGTTTGGCCGCTCTGGAAACACCATATATTTT,-,-,TRBJ1-3,TRBV4-1
CASSWGQDLNTEAFF,TGTGCCAGCAGCTGGGGACAGGACTTGAACACTGAAGCTTTCTTT,-,TRBD1,TRBJ1-1,TRBV5-4
CASSPGGTVTNEKLFF,TGTGCCAGCTCACCAGGGGGGACAGTAACTAATGAAAAACTGTTTTTT,-,TRBD1,TRBJ1-4,TRBV18
CASRGRDTEAFF,TGTGCCTCCAGGGGGCGCGACACTGAAGCTTTCTTT,-,TRBD1,TRBJ1-1,TRBV10-3
CASSLGRYGANYGYTF,TGTGCCAGCAGCTTAGGACGCTACGGAGCTAACTATGGCTACACCTTC,-,-,TRBJ1-2,TRBV7-8
CASSPQVTNTEAFF,TGTGCCAGCAGCCCACAGGTTACGAACACTGAAGCTTTCTTT,-,-,TRBJ1-1,TRBV9
CARARGKNTEAFF,TGCGCCAGGGCCAGAGGTAAGAACACTGAAGCTTTCTTT,-,-,TRBJ1-1,TRBV10-2
CASSSLGGEGPTEAFF,TGCGCCAGCAGCTCCCTGGGAGGGGAAGGGCCCACTGAAGCTTTCTTT,-,-,TRBJ1-1,TRBV5-1
CAWVNTEAFF,TGTGCCTGGGTAAACACTGAAGCTTTCTTT,once,-,TRBJ1-1,TRBV30
CASSQGHGYGYTF,TGTGCCAGCAGTCAGGGACATGGCTATGGCTACACCTTC,-,-,TRBJ1-2,TRBV27
CASSGGTGLNTGELFF,TGCGCCAGCAGCGGAGGGACAGGGCTTAACACCGGGGAGCTGTTTTTT,-,TRBD1,TRBJ2-2,TRBV5-1
CAWRVGEVSYEQYF,TGTGCCTGGCGGGTGGGAGAAGTATCCTACGAGCAGTACTTC,-,-,TRBJ2-7,TRBV30
CASSEEREGDTQYF,TGTGCCAGCAGTGAAGAACGGGAGGGGGATACGCAGTATTTT,-,TRBD2,TRBJ2-3,TRBV2
CASSAQLGGTEAFF,TGTGCCAGCAGTGCACAACTCGGGGGCACTGAAGCTTTCTTT,-,-,TRBJ1-1,TRBV2